What follows describes a single TCR beta chain. Its matching antigen is unknown. This entry is derived from a study of response to subunit inactivated influenza vaccine. CDR3 size: 13 residues. MiXCR was run by TCRdb on the RT-PCR reads, yielding one entry per CDR3 protein. Seen here are a few hundred thousand distinct CDR3 sequences, roughly 15% observed once, and the top ten hold 8.5% to 14%. Study-wide results and limits: It was the authors' suggestion that each seasonal influenza vaccination recruits few new T cells.

The source was PBMCs from blood, collected 11 to 12 days after vaccination. This TCR derives from a man aged 50-60 years who received an inactivated influenza vaccine. V and J are TRBV21-1 and TRBJ2-1; the table gives TRBD1 as D, unverified against the DNA. TRBV21-1 is reported as a pseudogene. CDR3 DNA sequence: TGTGCCAGCAGCACCCACAGGGGAGGTGAGCAGTTCTTC. It yields the protein CASSTHRGGEQFF.